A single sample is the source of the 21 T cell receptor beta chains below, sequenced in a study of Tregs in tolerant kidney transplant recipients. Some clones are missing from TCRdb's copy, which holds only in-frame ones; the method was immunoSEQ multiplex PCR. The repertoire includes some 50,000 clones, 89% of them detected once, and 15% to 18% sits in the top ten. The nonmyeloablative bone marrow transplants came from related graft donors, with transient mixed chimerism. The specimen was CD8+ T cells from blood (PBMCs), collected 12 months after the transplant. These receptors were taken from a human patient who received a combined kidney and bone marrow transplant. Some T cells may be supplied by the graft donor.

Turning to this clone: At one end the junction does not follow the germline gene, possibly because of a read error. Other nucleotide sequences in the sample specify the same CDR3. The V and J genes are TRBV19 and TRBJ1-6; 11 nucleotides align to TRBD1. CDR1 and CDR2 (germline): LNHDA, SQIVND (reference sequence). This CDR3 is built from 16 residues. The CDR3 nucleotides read TGTGCCAGTAGTATCGGACAGGGGGCCCTTAATTCCCCCCTCCACTTT. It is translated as CASSIGQGALNSPLHF.

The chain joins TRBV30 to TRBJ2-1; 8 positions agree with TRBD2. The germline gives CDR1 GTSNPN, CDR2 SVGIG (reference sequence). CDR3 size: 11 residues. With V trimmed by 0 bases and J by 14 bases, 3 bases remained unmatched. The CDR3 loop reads CAWSVPGGEFF. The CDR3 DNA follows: TGTGCCTGGAGTGTACCGGGGGGGGAGTTCTTC.

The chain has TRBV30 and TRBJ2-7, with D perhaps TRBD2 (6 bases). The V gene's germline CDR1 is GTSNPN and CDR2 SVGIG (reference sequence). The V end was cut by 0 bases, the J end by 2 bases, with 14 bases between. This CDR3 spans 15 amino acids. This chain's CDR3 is CAWSVPPGETYEQYF. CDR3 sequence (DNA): TGTGCCTGGAGTGTACCCCCGGGGGAGACCTACGAGCAGTACTTC.

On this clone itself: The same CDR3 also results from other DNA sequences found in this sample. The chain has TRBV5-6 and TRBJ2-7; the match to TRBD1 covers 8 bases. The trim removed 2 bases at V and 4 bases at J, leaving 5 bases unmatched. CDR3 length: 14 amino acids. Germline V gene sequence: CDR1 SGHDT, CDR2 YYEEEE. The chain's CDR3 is CASSFGTGSYEQYF. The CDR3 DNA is TGTGCCAGCAGCTTCGGGACAGGTTCTTACGAGCAGTACTTC.

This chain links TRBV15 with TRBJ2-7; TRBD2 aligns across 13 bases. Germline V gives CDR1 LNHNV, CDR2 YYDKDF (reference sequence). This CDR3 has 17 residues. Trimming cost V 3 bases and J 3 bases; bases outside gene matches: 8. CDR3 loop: CATSRTSGGPQRYEQYF. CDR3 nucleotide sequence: TGTGCCACCAGCAGGACTAGCGGGGGGCCCCAACGCTACGAGCAGTACTTC.

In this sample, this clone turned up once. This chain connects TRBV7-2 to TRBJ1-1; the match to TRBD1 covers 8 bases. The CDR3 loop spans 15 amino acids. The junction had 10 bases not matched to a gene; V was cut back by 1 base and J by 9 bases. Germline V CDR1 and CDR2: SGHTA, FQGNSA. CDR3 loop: CASSLVTGGRGKAFF. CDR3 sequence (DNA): TGTGCCAGCAGCTTAGTTACAGGGGGTCGAGGGAAAGCTTTCTTT.

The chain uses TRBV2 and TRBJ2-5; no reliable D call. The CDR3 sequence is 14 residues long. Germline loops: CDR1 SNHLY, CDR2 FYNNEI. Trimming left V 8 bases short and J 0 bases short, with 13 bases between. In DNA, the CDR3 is TGTGCCAGCCTCAGACAAGCCGACCAAGAGACCCAGTACTTC. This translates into CASLRQADQETQYF.

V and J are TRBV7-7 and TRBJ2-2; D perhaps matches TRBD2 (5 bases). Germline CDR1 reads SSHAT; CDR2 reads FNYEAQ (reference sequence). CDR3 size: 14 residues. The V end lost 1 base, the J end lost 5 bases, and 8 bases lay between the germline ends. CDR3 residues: CASSLDAGTGELFF. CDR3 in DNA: TGTGCCAGCAGCTTAGATGCGGGTACCGGGGAGCTGTTTTTT.

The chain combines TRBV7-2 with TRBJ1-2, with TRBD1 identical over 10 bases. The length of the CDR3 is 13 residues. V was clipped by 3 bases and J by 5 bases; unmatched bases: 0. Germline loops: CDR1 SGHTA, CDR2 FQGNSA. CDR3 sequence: CASSLGQGYGYTF. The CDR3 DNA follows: TGTGCCAGCAGCTTGGGACAGGGGTATGGCTACACCTTC.

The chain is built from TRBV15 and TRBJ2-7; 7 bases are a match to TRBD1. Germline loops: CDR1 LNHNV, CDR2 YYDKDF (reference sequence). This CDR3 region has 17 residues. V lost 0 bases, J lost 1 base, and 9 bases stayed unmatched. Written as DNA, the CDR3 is TGTGCCACCAGCAGAGAACTCTTGACAGGGATATCCTACGAGCAGTACTTC. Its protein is CATSRELLTGISYEQYF.

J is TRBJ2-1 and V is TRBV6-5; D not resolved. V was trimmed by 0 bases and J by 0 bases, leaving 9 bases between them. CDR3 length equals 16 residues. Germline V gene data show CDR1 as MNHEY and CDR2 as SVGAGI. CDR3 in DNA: TGTGCCAGCAGTTACTCCGAGGCGAGCTCCTACAATGAGCAGTTCTTC. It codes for CASSYSEASSYNEQFF.

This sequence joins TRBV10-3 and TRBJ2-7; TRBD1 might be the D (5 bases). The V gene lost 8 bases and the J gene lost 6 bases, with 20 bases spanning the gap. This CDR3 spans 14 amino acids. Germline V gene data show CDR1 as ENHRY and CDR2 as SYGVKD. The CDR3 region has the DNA TGTGCCATCGCTCTGCCAGACAGATCTAGCGAGCAGTACTTC. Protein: CAIALPDRSSEQYF.

CDR3 DNA sequence: TGTGCCAGCAGTTTATGGCGGGATGGCGCTGAGCAGTTCTTC. It codes for CASSLWRDGAEQFF. V usage is TRBV28 and J usage is TRBJ2-1; a weak D match, TRBD2 (6 bases). This CDR3 has 14 amino acids. V lost 0 bases and J lost 9, with 12 bases in between. CDR1 is MDHEN, CDR2 SYDVKM, per germline.

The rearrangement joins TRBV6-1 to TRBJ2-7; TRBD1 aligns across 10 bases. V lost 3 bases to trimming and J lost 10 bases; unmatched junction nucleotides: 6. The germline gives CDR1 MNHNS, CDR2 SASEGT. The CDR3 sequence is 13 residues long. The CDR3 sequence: CASSDGTGDRQYF. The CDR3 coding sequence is TGTGCCAGCAGTGATGGGACAGGGGACAGACAGTACTTC.

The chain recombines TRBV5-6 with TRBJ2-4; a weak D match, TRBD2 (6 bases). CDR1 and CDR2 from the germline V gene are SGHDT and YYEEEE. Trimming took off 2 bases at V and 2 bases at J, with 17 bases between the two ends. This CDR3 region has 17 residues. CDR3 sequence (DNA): TGTGCCAGCAGCTTAGAGGGCGGGGTGGGTACCAAAAACATTCAGTACTTC. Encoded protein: CASSLEGGVGTKNIQYF.

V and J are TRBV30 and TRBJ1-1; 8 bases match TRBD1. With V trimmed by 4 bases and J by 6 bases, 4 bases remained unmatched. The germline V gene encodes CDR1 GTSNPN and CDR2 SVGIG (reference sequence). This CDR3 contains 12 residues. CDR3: CAWNDRGPEAFF. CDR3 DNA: TGTGCCTGGAACGACAGGGGCCCTGAAGCTTTCTTT.

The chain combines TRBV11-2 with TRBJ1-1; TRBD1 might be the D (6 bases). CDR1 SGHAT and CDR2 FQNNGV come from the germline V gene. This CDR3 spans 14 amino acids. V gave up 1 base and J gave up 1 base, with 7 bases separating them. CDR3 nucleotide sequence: TGTGCCAGCAGCTTAGTGACAGGGAACACTGAAGCTTTCTTT. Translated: CASSLVTGNTEAFF.

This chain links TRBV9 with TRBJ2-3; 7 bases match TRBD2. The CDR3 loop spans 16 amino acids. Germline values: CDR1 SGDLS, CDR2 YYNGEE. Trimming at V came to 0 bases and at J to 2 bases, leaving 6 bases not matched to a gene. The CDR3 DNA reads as TGTGCCAGCAGCGTAGCCAGCGGGGTCCCCACAGATACGCAGTATTTT. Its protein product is CASSVASGVPTDTQYF.

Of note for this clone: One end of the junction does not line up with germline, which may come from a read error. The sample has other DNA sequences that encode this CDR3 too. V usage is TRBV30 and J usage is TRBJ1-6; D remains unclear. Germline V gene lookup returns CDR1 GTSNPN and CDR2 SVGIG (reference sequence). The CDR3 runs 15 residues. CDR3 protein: CAWSPPGWGNSPLHF. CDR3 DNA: TGTGCCTGGAGTCCGCCGGGGTGGGGTAATTCCCCCCTCCACTTT.

The CDR3 spells CASSLVAGELKTQYF. For the CDR3, the DNA is TGTGCCAGCAGCTTAGTCGCGGGGGAATTGAAGACCCAGTACTTC. This chain connects TRBV11-1 to TRBJ2-5; 7 nucleotides agree with TRBD2. Germline lookup yields CDR1 SGHAT and CDR2 FQDESV (reference sequence). The CDR3 has 15 residues. Germline trimming cut 1 base from V and 6 bases from J; bases unmatched to any gene: 8.

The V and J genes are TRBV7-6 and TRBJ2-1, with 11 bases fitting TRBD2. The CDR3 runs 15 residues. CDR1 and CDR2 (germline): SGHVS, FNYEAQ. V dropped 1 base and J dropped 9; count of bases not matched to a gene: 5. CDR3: CASSLGSGGASEQFF. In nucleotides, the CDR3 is TGTGCCAGCAGCTTAGGTAGCGGGGGGGCGAGTGAGCAGTTCTTC.